This T cell receptor beta chain is from a study of Graves' ophthalmopathy and Graves' hyperthyroidism (dated by TCRdb to 2016 to 2019). Regarding the study in general: Peripheral blood was collected before any treatment was given, at the time of initial diagnosis. The study used TCR beta repertoire signatures to distinguish Graves' ophthalmopathy from Graves' hyperthyroidism and to predict progression to ophthalmopathy. In total, around 130 blood samples were TCR-sequenced: 43 ophthalmopathy, about 75 hyperthyroidism and some 17 hyperthyroidism-to-ophthalmopathy patients. To explore V-J signatures that distinguish ophthalmopathy from hyperthyroidism, a discovery set of about a hundred patients was enrolled, made up of under 50 with ophthalmopathy and under 65 with stable hyperthyroidism. An independent validation cohort comprised 18 hyperthyroidism patients and 15 to 17 patients who later progressed from hyperthyroidism to ophthalmopathy. T-cell repertoires of thyroid tissue and blood were compared in about six hyperthyroidism patients. Following sample collection, hyperthyroidism patients were given methimazole at a starting dose of 30 mg daily, and ophthalmopathy patients were given high-dose intravenous methylprednisolone. Paper-wide results and their limitations: In cross-validation, the 13-signature model distinguished ophthalmopathy from stable hyperthyroidism with about 88% sensitivity and approximately 81% specificity, and in the test set the corresponding values were roughly 80% and 76%. Most of the expanded thyroid clonotypes with a frequency above 0.001 were also detected in blood, and it was suggested that the thyroid immune response may be reflected by blood repertoires. In validation, the model predicted ophthalmopathy progression with about 71% sensitivity and approximately 78% specificity; some 13 predicted patients were CT-confirmed with GO in a median of about 7.1 months. No statistical method was used to set the sample size in advance, and the investigators knew which group each participant was assigned to.

This clonotype was observed at least ten times. The antigen this receptor binds is unknown. The record has no base qualities; no much larger clone is one base away. Ophthalmopathy patients were characterized by moderately to severely active disease, a Clinical Activity Score of at least 3, a NOSPECS grade of at least 4, and a disease duration under 3 months. Anyone with other autoimmune diseases, uncontrolled infections, pregnancy or lactation was excluded from the study. Diagnosis relied on clinical symptoms, serum thyroxine, TRAb, thyroid ultrasound and orbital computed tomography. Using Ficoll-Paque density gradient centrifugation, PBMCs were isolated from 8.5 to 10 ml of fresh peripheral blood. Total RNA was extracted using Trizol reagent, and RNA quality was checked on an Agilent 2100 Bioanalyzer. For repertoire sequencing, the TCR beta CDR3 regions were amplified from RNA transcripts. The first round of RT-PCR was done with HTBI primers and the Qiagen OneStep RT-PCR kit, and was followed by a second round of multiplex PCR, then size selection and purification. Sequencing of the libraries was carried out on an Illumina HiSeq2000 in paired-end mode with 100 bp reads. Under the source paper's analysis protocol: SOAPnuke was used to process the reads, throwing out any read that had adapters, had uncalled bases, had a mean Phred below 15, or lacked an exact constant-primer or identifier match. High-quality paired reads were merged with COPE v1.2.5. Each unique nucleotide sequence was defined as a clonotype, and clonotypes were aligned to IMGT TRB V, D and J references with MiTCR v1.1. Analysis was restricted to V-J combinations with a frequency above 0.0001, which covered about 99% of repertoires. For each V-J combination, a TCR clonal expansion and chaos score was defined as the ratio of F50 clonal expansion to chaos observed in the TCRdist matrix. Welch's t-statistics and random forest were used to narrow the features down to more than 10 V-J combinations, which were then fed into a naive Bayes classifier. The similarity between thyroid and blood repertoires was quantified using the Morisita-Horn index. Clones were called with MiXCR by TCRdb after fastp trimmed the public reads at Q25, and only in-frame beta chains were retained. One record per CDR3 amino acid sequence lists the most common genes and DNA. Clone size and V and J calls follow TCRdb, not the original study. Recorded for this sample are roughly 300,000 distinct CDR3 sequences; 17% of them occurred a single time. The ten largest clonotypes hold about 12% of the sample.

The CDR3 numbers 15 residues from cysteine through phenylalanine. Only CDR3 DNA is held: 45 bases, read in frame from base 1. Per the germline V gene, MNHNS is the CDR1 and SASEGT is the CDR2. Between the V and J ends, shortened by 6 bases and 1 base respectively, the junction contains 15 bases. The V gene is TRBV6-1 and the J gene is TRBJ2-5, with a weak D call of TRBD1 (7 bases match). This clonotype was sampled from an adult man with Graves' ophthalmopathy. Specimen: peripheral blood. The DNA sequence reads TGTGCCAGCAGGGAGGGACAGAGATCCCAAGAGACCCAGTACTTC. Translated, it gives CASREGQRSQETQYF.